This T cell receptor beta chain was sequenced for a study of blood T cell repertoires in COVID-19. CDR1 KGHDR and CDR2 SFDVKD come from the germline V gene. This CDR3 region has 14 residues. TCRdb keeps only in-frame clones here, not all; method: immunoSEQ multiplex PCR. The sample gives roughly 140,000 clones, roughly 76% of which show up once; 7% to 10% is in the top ten. Note on this clone: An end of the junction does not agree with germline; a read error may underlie this.

Sequences were obtained from peripheral blood. The chain has TRBV24-1 and TRBJ1-1, with 7 bases lining up with TRBD1. The TCR was taken from a human donor with acute or convalescent COVID-19. The donor label of this sample is uncertain. CDR3 in amino acids: CATRDRVGNTEAFF. The CDR3 bases are TGTGCCACCCGTGACAGGGTCGGGAACACTGAAGCTTTCTTT.